The 5 T cell receptor beta chains below were found in one sample sequenced in a study of early T cells in non-severe SARS-CoV-2 infection. TCRdb reanalysed the 5' RACE reads using MiXCR and keeps one entry per CDR3 protein. Here the sample spans 50,000 to 60,000 distinct CDR3 sequences, about 6.1% being singletons. Sequenced here: whole blood, sampled at baseline. All receptors derive from an adult who was a healthcare worker with PCR-confirmed SARS-CoV-2 infection or an uninfected control (not recorded which).

This clonotype showed up just a few times. The chain links TRBV9 to TRBJ1-3; no firm D call. The V and J ends lost 0 bases and 6 bases respectively, with 7 bases between them. The CDR3 sequence is 13 residues long. Germline V gene data show CDR1 as SGDLS and CDR2 as YYNGEE. In DNA form, the CDR3 reads TGTGCCAGCAGCGTAGCCCTCGAAAACACCATATATTTT. It codes for CASSVALENTIYF. The entire variable domain, with the rest obtained from reference TRBV9 and TRBJ1-3, is as follows: DSGVTQTPKHLITATGQRVTLRCSPRSGDLSVYWYQQSLDQGLQFLIQYYNGEERAKGNILERFSAQQFPDLHSELNLSSLELGDSALYFCASSVALENTIYFGEGSWLTVV.

This clonotype came up many times. This chain links TRBV24-1 with TRBJ2-1; 8 bases match TRBD1. Germline V gives CDR1 KGHDR, CDR2 SFDVKD. J gave up 10 bases and V 4 bases, and 14 bases lay outside the gene matches. The CDR3 is made up of 16 amino acids. CDR3 sequence (DNA): TGTGCCACCAGTGACCCTAGGGGGACAGGCGCATTGGAGCAGTTCTTC. Protein: CATSDPRGTGALEQFF.

This clonotype was picked up many times. The V and J genes are TRBV2 and TRBJ2-7, with TRBD2 identical over 11 bases. V lost 4 bases, J lost 2 bases, and 1 base stayed unmatched. Germline CDR1 reads SNHLY; CDR2 reads FYNNEI. This CDR3 comprises 14 residues. CDR3 loop: CASSGLAGPYEQYF. In nucleotides, the CDR3 is TGTGCCAGCAGTGGACTAGCGGGGCCCTACGAGCAGTACTTC.

Many counts were recorded for this clonotype. The chain combines TRBV29-1 with TRBJ2-3; no definite D call. The CDR3 is 11 amino acids. Trimming removed 3 bases from V and 6 bases from J, with 7 bases in between. Germline assignment: CDR1 SQVTM and CDR2 ANQGSEA. CDR3 in amino acids: CSVDLGDTQYF. Written as DNA, the CDR3 is TGCAGCGTTGATTTGGGGGATACGCAGTATTTT.

This clonotype was recorded many times. V and J are TRBV6-6 and TRBJ1-5; D perhaps matches TRBD1 (5 bases). The CDR3 is 15 amino acids. Germline V gene sequence: CDR1 MNHNY, CDR2 SVGAGI (reference sequence). The V gene lost 1 base and the J gene lost 4 bases, with 11 bases spanning the gap. The CDR3 protein is CASSYLGAGNQPQHF. CDR3 in DNA: TGTGCCAGCAGTTACTTAGGGGCCGGGAATCAGCCCCAGCATTTT.